Presented here are 15 T cell receptor beta chains from one specimen sequenced in a study of T cell repertoires in aging, cancer and after chemotherapy. Multiplex touch-down PCR with TRB-A/B primers amplified rearranged V-D-J TRB sequences. TCRdb analysed the multiplex PCR reads with MiXCR anew, one entry per CDR3 protein. The sample carries roughly 12,000 distinct CDR3 sequences, 25% to 35% recorded once. TCR beta rearrangements were amplified from peripheral blood genomic DNA. Sample: blood. The receptor set was obtained from a human donor with a blood cancer.

This clonotype was detected only a few times. The gene calls are TRBV30 and TRBJ2-5; TRBD1 matches at 10 bases. V lost 5 bases to trimming and J lost 1 base; unmatched junction nucleotides: 4. Per the germline V gene, CDR1 is GTSNPN and CDR2 is SVGIG (reference sequence). This CDR3 is built from 14 residues. CDR3 loop: CAWATGGPQETQYF. Written as DNA, the CDR3 is TGTGCCTGGGCGACAGGGGGCCCCCAAGAGACCCAGTACTTC.

This clonotype is medium-sized within its sample. This chain uses TRBV6-2 or TRBV6-3 with TRBJ2-7, with 9 positions matching TRBD2. Germline V gene lookup returns CDR1 MNHEY and CDR2 SVGEGT. V shed 8 bases and J 2 bases; nucleotides not matched to a gene: 4. CDR3 length equals 13 residues. The CDR3 loop is CASCGGVTYEQYF. The CDR3 DNA sequence: TGTGCCAGCTGCGGGGGGGTTACCTACGAGCAGTACTTC.

The chain has TRBV19 and TRBJ1-1; D is uncertain. The germline V and J ends were trimmed by 5 bases and 3 bases, with 16 bases remaining between them. CDR1 and CDR2 from the germline V gene are LNHDA and SQIVND (reference sequence). The CDR3 has 15 residues. CDR3 region: CASSLKQTIYTEAFF. DNA of the CDR3: TGTGCCAGTAGTCTTAAACAGACAATCTACACTGAAGCTTTCTTT.

This clonotype was found a few times. V usage is TRBV12-3 or TRBV12-4 and J usage is TRBJ2-3; 8 bases are shared with TRBD2. The V and J ends lost 8 bases and 5 bases, in that order; junction bases with no gene match: 6. The CDR3 runs to 13 residues. CDR3 DNA sequence: TGTGCCAGCCGAGGGACTAGTCAAGATACGCAGTATTTT. Encoded protein: CASRGTSQDTQYF.

This clonotype occurred once. The chain couples TRBV2 to TRBJ1-5; D is uncertain. The CDR3 extends over 12 amino acids. Germline V gene sequence: CDR1 SNHLY, CDR2 FYNNEI. V lost 2 bases and J lost 5, with 4 bases in between. The CDR3 sequence: CASSELHQPQHF. The CDR3 coding sequence is TGTGCCAGCAGTGAACTGCATCAGCCCCAGCATTTT.

This clonotype has just a few counts. The chain recombines TRBV11-2 with TRBJ2-3, with no clear D. Germline values: CDR1 SGHAT, CDR2 FQNNGV. V lost 0 bases and J 2 bases, leaving 15 bases between the germline ends. The CDR3 is 17 amino acids. CDR3 nucleotide sequence: TGTGCCAGCAGCTTAGATGGCCGGCCGCGATCCACAGATACGCAGTATTTT. Protein: CASSLDGRPRSTDTQYF.

In its sample, this clonotype was seen many times. CDR3 nucleotide sequence: TGTGCCAGCAGCTTGCGCCCTCCTGAGGAGGACGTCCAGGAGACCCAGTACTTC. Amino acid sequence: CASSLRPPEEDVQETQYF. This chain uses TRBV7-2 with TRBJ2-5; a weak D match, TRBD2 (5 bases). This CDR3 is built from 18 residues. The V gene's germline CDR1 is SGHTA and CDR2 FQGNSA. V was shortened by 3 bases and J by 5 bases, with 25 bases between the two germline ends.

In its sample, this clonotype ranks as medium-sized (0.01 to 0.1%). The chain couples TRBV19 to TRBJ2-7, with 16 bases matching TRBD2. Trimming at V came to 3 bases and at J to 11 bases, leaving 4 bases not matched to a gene. CDR1 is LNHDA and CDR2 is SQIVND in the germline V gene (reference sequence). The CDR3 has 14 residues. CDR3 sequence: CASSIGTSGRVKYF. CDR3 bases: TGTGCCAGTAGTATCGGGACTAGCGGGAGGGTGAAGTACTTC.

Note on this clonotype: The CDR3 end shows no conserved phenylalanine or tryptophan, and so a read error is likely. The limits of the CDR3 on the DNA are not certain, so only TCRdb's listed CDR3 is given. This chain's CDR3 is CISVSEAPRGAG. The chain joins TRBV7-5 to TRBJ2-7; the table's D call TRBD2 went unverified against the DNA. TRBV7-5 constitutes a pseudogene. The CDR3 has 12 amino acids, counting both end residues.

This chain uses TRBV30 with TRBJ1-1; unclear D gene. Trimming took off 5 bases at V and 0 bases at J, with 16 bases between the two ends. Germline lookup yields CDR1 GTSNPN and CDR2 SVGIG (reference sequence). The CDR3 runs to 15 residues. The DNA for the CDR3 is TGTGCCTGGTATAGTTCAAGGGCCCTGAACACTGAAGCTTTCTTT. Protein product: CAWYSSRALNTEAFF.

Turning to this clonotype: A much larger clone differs from this one at a single base, so this may be a read error. The chain joins TRBV6-5 to TRBJ2-1, with TRBD2 matching 8 bases. The CDR3 runs to 19 residues. The germline V gene encodes CDR1 MNHEY and CDR2 SVGAGI. This chain's CDR3 is CASRYWPQAGVSSYNEQFF. Written as DNA, the CDR3 is TGTGCCAGCAGGTACTGGCCTCAAGCGGGAGTTAGTTCCTACAATGAGCAGTTCTTC.

The chain combines TRBV6-6 with TRBJ2-5; the match to TRBD2 covers 8 bases. Germline V CDR1 and CDR2: MNHNY, SVGAGI (reference sequence). V trimming: 9 bases; J trimming: 9 bases; junction bases outside the gene matches: 6. This CDR3 comprises 11 residues. In DNA, the CDR3 is TGTGCCAGTCTGTGGCGGGGGGCCCAGTACTTC. Translation: CASLWRGAQYF.

This chain connects TRBV7-9 to TRBJ1-4; no definite D call. The CDR3 runs to 13 residues. V was cut by 3 bases and J by 8 bases, with 10 bases left in between. Germline V lookup: CDR1 SEHNR, CDR2 FQNEAQ (reference sequence). In nucleotides, the CDR3 is TGTGCCAGCAGCTTGGAGGGCGGAGAAAAACTGTTTTTT. Translating gives CASSLEGGEKLFF.

The chain recombines TRBV5-6 with TRBJ1-3; perhaps TRBD1 as D (5 bases). The V and J ends lost 5 bases and 2 bases respectively, with 17 bases between them. Germline V gene data show CDR1 as SGHDT and CDR2 as YYEEEE. The CDR3 contains 16 residues. This CDR3 reads CASSIFGGMTGNTIYF. DNA of the CDR3: TGTGCCAGCAGTATATTTGGGGGAATGACTGGAAACACCATATATTTT.

Sample share makes this clonotype medium-sized. The V gene is TRBV19, the J gene TRBJ1-2; 7 positions match TRBD1. Germline CDR1 reads LNHDA; CDR2 reads SQIVND (reference sequence). With 7 bases clipped from V and 8 bases from J, the junction kept 13 bases outside the gene matches. This CDR3 is built from 14 residues. CDR3 loop: CASTTGDRVFGYTF. Here the CDR3 DNA reads TGTGCCAGTACCACTGGAGACAGGGTTTTCGGCTACACCTTC.